The 6 T cell receptor beta chains in this list originate from one sample, sequenced in a study of cytomegalovirus exposure and HLA in healthy donors. The PCR employed 60 Vbeta primers together with 13 Jbeta primers. Sequenced by immunoSEQ multiplex PCR; TCRdb stores in-frame clones only, minus some. The data contain around 200,000 clones, around 86% of them seen just once; the ten biggest clones take up more than 8.5%. Input material: PBMCs. All receptors come from a woman in her fifties or sixties in good health and CMV-seropositive.

The rearrangement joins TRBV15 to TRBJ2-5; D gene uncertain. Trimming removed 5 bases at V and 2 bases at J, with 12 bases between. The CDR3 contains 14 residues. Germline values: CDR1 LNHNV, CDR2 YYDKDF (reference sequence). This CDR3 is CATSPYNQQETQYF. The CDR3, as DNA: TGTGCCACCAGCCCCTATAACCAACAAGAGACCCAGTACTTC.

The V and J genes are TRBV4-3 and TRBJ1-2; 7 bases are shared with TRBD1. The germline CDR1 and CDR2 sequences are LGHNA and YSLEER. The CDR3 is 16 amino acids. With 4 bases clipped from V and 3 bases from J, the junction kept 11 bases outside the gene matches. In DNA, the CDR3 is TGCGCCAGCAGCCCCAAGACGCACAGGGGATACTATGGCTACACCTTC. It encodes CASSPKTHRGYYGYTF.

As concerns this clone: Its ends do not fully match the called genes, so a read error is possible. This chain links TRBV4-1 with TRBJ1-5, with 7 bases identical to TRBD1. The germline CDR1 and CDR2 sequences are MGHRA and YSYEKL. This CDR3 has 15 amino acids. The CDR3 DNA reads as TGTGCCAGCAGCCAGAGGGGACAGATCAATCAGCCCCAGCATTTT. Translation: CASSQRGQINQPQHF.

The gene calls are TRBV11-3 and TRBJ2-1; D unresolved. The V end was cut by 3 bases, the J end by 10 bases, with 13 bases between. The CDR3 extends over 13 amino acids. CDR1 SGHNT and CDR2 YENEEA come from the germline V gene. CDR3: CASSFGRTGEQFF. CDR3 in DNA: TGTGCCAGCAGCTTTGGCCGTACCGGGGAGCAGTTCTTC.

The genes are TRBV5-1 and TRBJ2-3; a weak D match, TRBD2 (6 bases). The V gene lost 7 bases and the J gene lost 1 base, with 10 bases spanning the gap. This CDR3 has 13 amino acids. In germline, CDR1 is SGHRS, CDR2 YFSETQ. The CDR3 DNA follows: TGCGCCAGCCTCCCGGGGGGCACAGATACGCAGTATTTT. Its protein is CASLPGGTDTQYF. The whole variable domain, filled in from reference TRBV5-1 and TRBJ2-3, reads KAGVTQTPRYLIKTRGQQVTLSCSPISGHRSVSWYQQTPGQGLQFLFEYFSETQRNKGNFPGRFSGRQFSNSRSEMNVSTLELGDSALYLCASLPGGTDTQYFGPGTRLTVL.

This rearrangement joins TRBV28 to TRBJ2-5; no definite D call. V was trimmed by 5 bases and J by 5 bases, leaving 18 bases between them. This CDR3 contains 15 residues. Germline lookup yields CDR1 MDHEN and CDR2 SYDVKM. CDR3 in amino acids: CASSLKITSLETQYF. For the CDR3, the DNA is TGTGCCAGCAGTCTCAAGATTACATCCTTGGAGACCCAGTACTTC.